The 23 T cell receptor beta chains below come from one sample, sequenced in a study of cytomegalovirus exposure and HLA in healthy donors. PCR employed 60 Vbeta and 13 Jbeta primers. Clones were sequenced by immunoSEQ multiplex PCR, and TCRdb holds only the in-frame ones, with some missing. This repertoire shows around 150,000 clones, around 78% found once; its top ten account for around 1%. Sample: PBMCs. The origin of the receptors is a woman aged 40 to 50 in good health and CMV-seronegative.

The rearrangement joins TRBV9 to TRBJ2-1; 10 bases are a match to TRBD2. The length of the CDR3 is 15 residues. V was pared by 0 bases and J by 6 bases, with 3 bases of the junction left unmatched. Germline CDR1 is SGDLS and CDR2 is YYNGEE. As DNA, the CDR3 is TGTGCCAGCAGCGTAGGGCTAGCGGGAGCCAATGAGCAGTTCTTC. This sequence encodes CASSVGLAGANEQFF. The whole variable domain, filled in from reference TRBV9 and TRBJ2-1, reads DSGVTQTPKHLITATGQRVTLRCSPRSGDLSVYWYQQSLDQGLQFLIQYYNGEERAKGNILERFSAQQFPDLHSELNLSSLELGDSALYFCASSVGLAGANEQFFGPGTRLTVL.

The chain employs TRBV5-1 and TRBJ1-1, with 7 bases lining up with TRBD1. The CDR3 is 16 amino acids. Losses at the gene ends were 2 bases for V and 5 bases for J; bases not matched to a gene: 12. Germline V gene sequence: CDR1 SGHRS, CDR2 YFSETQ. CDR3 bases: TGCGCCAGCAGCTTTGGGGACAGATCTGTTCGGACTGAAGCTTTCTTT. This codes for CASSFGDRSVRTEAFF.

The chain is built from TRBV18 and TRBJ2-7; the D gene is possibly TRBD2 (6 bases). Germline CDR1 reads KGHSH; CDR2 reads LQKENI. This CDR3 is built from 13 residues. V lost 8 bases and J 0 bases, leaving 11 bases between the germline ends. CDR3 DNA: TGTGCCAGCGCTGCGGGACTCTCCTACGAGCAGTACTTC. Residues: CASAAGLSYEQYF.

The rearrangement links TRBV27 to TRBJ2-1; TRBD2 might be the D (6 bases). This CDR3 is 13 amino acids long. CDR1 and CDR2 from the germline V gene are MNHEY and SMNVEV (reference sequence). The ends were cut back, 6 bases at V and 12 bases at J, with 18 bases in the middle. In DNA form, the CDR3 reads TGTGCCAGCAGGTGGGGAGGACTCGGCTTGCAGTTCTTC. Translated, it gives CASRWGGLGLQFF.

This clone came up a few times. The chain recombines TRBV4-1 with TRBJ1-1; D gene uncertain. This CDR3 has 14 residues. Germline loops: CDR1 MGHRA, CDR2 YSYEKL. V lost 0 bases and J 1 base, leaving 6 bases between the germline ends. The DNA of the CDR3 is TGCGCCAGCAGCCAAGATACAGCGAACACTGAAGCTTTCTTT. Its protein product is CASSQDTANTEAFF.

The chain couples TRBV4-2 to TRBJ2-3, with no clear D. Trimming took off 0 bases at V and 6 bases at J, with 7 bases between the two ends. The CDR3 has 13 residues. The germline V gene has CDR1 LGHNA and CDR2 YNFKEQ. CDR3 in DNA: TGTGCCAGCAGCCAAGATCCGCGGGATACGCAGTATTTT. Translated: CASSQDPRDTQYF.

This chain joins TRBV27 and TRBJ1-2; TRBD1 agrees at 7 bases. The CDR3 loop spans 12 amino acids. V lost 4 bases to trimming and J lost 5 bases; unmatched junction nucleotides: 1. The germline CDR1 and CDR2 sequences are MNHEY and SMNVEV (reference sequence). CDR3 amino acids: CASSSQGYGYTF. Written as DNA, the CDR3 is TGTGCCAGCAGTTCACAGGGGTATGGCTACACCTTC.

Only one count was recorded for this clone. CDR3 protein: CASSDRQAYEQYF. DNA for the CDR3: TGTGCCAGCAGCGACCGTCAGGCCTACGAGCAGTACTTC. The chain couples TRBV5-4 to TRBJ2-7; D is uncertain. Germline V gene sequence: CDR1 SGHNT, CDR2 YYREEE (reference sequence). The CDR3 has 13 amino acids. The V end lost 4 bases, the J end lost 2 bases, and 10 bases lay between the germline ends.

V gene TRBV30 combines with J gene TRBJ1-5, with D perhaps TRBD1 (5 bases). Germline CDR1 GTSNPN, CDR2 SVGIG (reference sequence). The V and J ends lost 4 bases and 5 bases respectively, with 15 bases between them. This CDR3 contains 14 residues. The CDR3 DNA sequence: TGTGCCTGGAACGGGGGGGGGTCGGATCAGCCCCAGCATTTT. Protein sequence: CAWNGGGSDQPQHF.

This sequence joins TRBV4-2 and TRBJ2-5; 11 nucleotides agree with TRBD2. V lost 2 bases, J lost 0 bases, and 5 bases stayed unmatched. Germline V gene lookup returns CDR1 LGHNA and CDR2 YNFKEQ. The CDR3 extends over 17 amino acids. CDR3 nucleotides: TGTGCCAGCAGCCAACCCGGGACTAGCGGATACCAAGAGACCCAGTACTTC. Translating it yields CASSQPGTSGYQETQYF.

The CDR3 sequence is CASSAFGLAPDTQYF. The CDR3 DNA reads TGTGCCAGCAGTGCCTTTGGACTAGCTCCAGATACGCAGTATTTT. V is TRBV2 and J is TRBJ2-3; TRBD2 agrees at 8 bases. Trimming at V came to 4 bases and at J to 4 bases, leaving 7 bases not matched to a gene. The CDR3 totals 15 residues. From germline, CDR1 is SNHLY and CDR2 FYNNEI. The whole variable domain, filled in from reference TRBV2 and TRBJ2-3, reads EPEVTQTPSHQVTQMGQEVILRCVPISNHLYFYWYRQILGQKVEFLVSFYNNEISEKSEIFDDQFSVERPDGSNFTLKIRSTKLEDSAMYFCASSAFGLAPDTQYFGPGTRLTVL.

This clone was seen only a few times. The V gene is TRBV6-5, the J gene TRBJ2-7, with TRBD1 identical over 7 bases. With V trimmed by 5 bases and J by 5 bases, 9 bases remained unmatched. In germline, CDR1 is MNHEY, CDR2 SVGAGI. This CDR3 comprises 14 residues. The CDR3 coding sequence is TGTGCCAGCAGTATTCCCGGGACAGCAAACGAGCAGTACTTC. This codes for CASSIPGTANEQYF.

This clone was seen a few times. The rearrangement links TRBV28 to TRBJ1-2, with 10 bases fitting TRBD1. The junction had 6 bases not matched to a gene; V was cut back by 6 bases and J by 5 bases. This CDR3 region has 14 residues. Germline assignment: CDR1 MDHEN and CDR2 SYDVKM. This CDR3 is CASSQGQGSYGYTF. CDR3 bases: TGTGCCAGCAGCCAGGGACAGGGGAGTTATGGCTACACCTTC.

The rearrangement links TRBV6-1 to TRBJ2-7, with D perhaps TRBD1 (6 bases). The CDR3 covers 13 residues. V gave up 5 bases and J gave up 1 base, with 9 bases separating them. Germline assignment: CDR1 MNHNS and CDR2 SASEGT. CDR3 sequence reads: CASSRDTSYEQYF. For the CDR3, the DNA is TGTGCCAGCAGTCGGGACACTTCCTACGAGCAGTACTTC.

The V and J genes are TRBV2 and TRBJ2-7, with 9 bases matching TRBD2. Per the germline V gene, CDR1 is SNHLY and CDR2 is FYNNEI. This CDR3 has 17 amino acids. V lost 6 bases and J lost 3; bases outside the gene matches: 15. The CDR3, as DNA: TGTGCCAGCAGCCCGTCCCCCCCGGGACTAGCTATCTACGAGCAGTACTTC. Translating it yields CASSPSPPGLAIYEQYF.

The J gene is TRBJ2-2, the V gene TRBV5-1; D uncertain. The germline gives CDR1 SGHRS, CDR2 YFSETQ. The V and J ends lost 0 bases and 0 bases respectively, with 9 bases between them. This CDR3 has 16 residues. The CDR3 sequence is CASSLVAQANTGELFF. Written as DNA, the CDR3 is TGCGCCAGCAGCTTGGTGGCGCAGGCGAACACCGGGGAGCTGTTTTTT. Complete variable domain (other parts from reference TRBV5-1 and TRBJ2-2): KAGVTQTPRYLIKTRGQQVTLSCSPISGHRSVSWYQQTPGQGLQFLFEYFSETQRNKGNFPGRFSGRQFSNSRSEMNVSTLELGDSALYLCASSLVAQANTGELFFGEGSRLTVL.

The rearrangement joins TRBV7-2 to TRBJ2-7; possible D gene TRBD2, 6 bases. The CDR3 contains 14 residues. In germline, CDR1 is SGHTA, CDR2 FQGNSA. Between the trimmed V and J ends, which lost 5 bases and 2 bases, there was a span of 13 bases. The CDR3 sequence is CASSRDLGPYEQYF. CDR3 DNA sequence: TGTGCCAGCAGCCGGGACTTGGGGCCCTACGAGCAGTACTTC. Full variable domain (missing parts from reference TRBV7-2 and TRBJ2-7): GAGVSQSPSNKVTEKGKDVELRCDPISGHTALYWYRQSLGQGLEFLIYFQGNSAPDKSGLPSDRFSAERTGGSVSTLTIQRTQQEDSAVYLCASSRDLGPYEQYFGPGTRLTVT.

This clone showed up just a few times. This chain connects TRBV28 to TRBJ1-1, with 7 bases aligning to TRBD1. This CDR3 has 13 amino acids. From germline, CDR1 is MDHEN and CDR2 SYDVKM. V lost 7 bases, J lost 6 bases, and 8 bases stayed unmatched. CDR3 in DNA: TGTGCCAGCATCGACAGGGAGAAAGCTGAAGCTTTCTTT. It codes for CASIDREKAEAFF.

This sequence joins TRBV2 and TRBJ2-7, with TRBD1 as a possible D gene (6 bases). This CDR3 has 15 residues. From germline, CDR1 is SNHLY and CDR2 FYNNEI. V lost 4 bases and J lost 0, with 13 bases in between. CDR3 DNA: TGTGCCAGCAGTGGGTGGGACAAGAGCTCCTACGAGCAGTACTTC. It specifies CASSGWDKSSYEQYF.

CDR3 in DNA: TGTGCCAGCAGTTTCCGGGAAAACACCATATATTTT. Protein: CASSFRENTIYF. This chain joins TRBV28 and TRBJ1-3; D is uncertain. Germline V gene sequence: CDR1 MDHEN, CDR2 SYDVKM. V was pared by 3 bases and J by 6 bases, with 6 bases between. This CDR3 comprises 12 residues.

This rearrangement joins TRBV5-1 to TRBJ2-7, with 7 nucleotides matching TRBD1. The CDR3 spans 15 residues. CDR1 and CDR2 (germline): SGHRS, YFSETQ. V lost 5 bases, J lost 3 bases, and 11 bases stayed unmatched. CDR3 amino acids: CASRLTGVGNYEQYF. The CDR3 nucleotides are TGCGCCAGCAGGTTAACAGGGGTGGGAAACTACGAGCAGTACTTC.

The chain combines TRBV18 with TRBJ1-5; D not certain. CDR3 length: 14 residues. The germline CDR1 and CDR2 sequences are KGHSH and LQKENI. The ends were cut back, 0 bases at V and 2 bases at J, with 5 bases in the middle. This chain's CDR3 is CASSPPGGNQPQHF. For the CDR3, the DNA is TGTGCCAGCTCACCACCCGGGGGCAATCAGCCCCAGCATTTT.

As for this clone: Relative to the germline gene, one junction end is altered; a read error may explain this. This rearrangement joins TRBV7-7 to TRBJ2-5; maybe TRBD2 (5 bases). Germline CDR1 SSHAT, CDR2 FNYEAQ (reference sequence). The CDR3 has 14 amino acids. This CDR3 is CASSWSGLQETQYF. For the CDR3, the DNA is TGTGCTAGCAGCTGGAGCGGATTACAAGAGACCCAGTACTTC.